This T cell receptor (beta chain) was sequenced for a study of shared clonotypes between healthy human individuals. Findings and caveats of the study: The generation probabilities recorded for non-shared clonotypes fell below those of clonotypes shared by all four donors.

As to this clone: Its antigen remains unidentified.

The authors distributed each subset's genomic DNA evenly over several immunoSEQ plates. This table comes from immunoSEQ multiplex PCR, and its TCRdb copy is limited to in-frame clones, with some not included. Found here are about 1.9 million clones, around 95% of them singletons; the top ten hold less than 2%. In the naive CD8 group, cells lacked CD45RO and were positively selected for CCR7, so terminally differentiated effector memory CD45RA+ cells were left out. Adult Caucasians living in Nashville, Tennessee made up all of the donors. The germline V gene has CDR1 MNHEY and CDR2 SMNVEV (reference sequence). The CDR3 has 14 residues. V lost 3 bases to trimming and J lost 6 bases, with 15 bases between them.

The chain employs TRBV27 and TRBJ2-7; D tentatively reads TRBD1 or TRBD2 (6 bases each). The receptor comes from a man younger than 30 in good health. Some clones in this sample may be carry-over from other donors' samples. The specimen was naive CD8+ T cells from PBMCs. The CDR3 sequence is CASSLRGAVLEQYF. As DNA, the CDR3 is TGTGCCAGCAGTTTGAGGGGGGCGGTCCTCGAGCAGTACTTC.